The next 29 T cell receptor beta chains were all read from a single sample in a study of Tregs in tolerant kidney transplant recipients. The method was immunoSEQ multiplex PCR; TCRdb's version includes in-frame clones alone and lacks a portion of them. The sample records about 68,000 clones, 65% to 85% being singletons. Sequencing used CD4+ T cells from blood. These receptor sequences come from a human donor in good health.

In this sample, this clone turned up once. The chain links TRBV9 to TRBJ2-3; TRBD2 matches at 8 bases. J was trimmed by 2 bases and V by 0 bases; bases with no gene match: 8. Germline loops: CDR1 SGDLS, CDR2 YYNGEE. CDR3 length: 17 residues. The CDR3 loop reads CASSVGFRREVTDTQYF. The CDR3 nucleotides are TGTGCCAGCAGCGTAGGATTCAGGCGGGAGGTCACAGATACGCAGTATTTT.

This clone was counted only a few times. The V and J genes are TRBV27 and TRBJ2-5; D is unclear. Trimming pared 3 bases from V and 6 bases from J, leaving 14 bases between. This CDR3 comprises 14 residues. CDR1 is MNHEY and CDR2 is SMNVEV in the germline V gene (reference sequence). The CDR3 here is CASSFRLEPKTQYF. CDR3 nucleotides: TGTGCCAGCAGTTTCCGACTCGAGCCAAAGACCCAGTACTTC.

This chain connects TRBV30 to TRBJ2-3; 9 bases agree with TRBD1. Germline values: CDR1 GTSNPN, CDR2 SVGIG (reference sequence). The CDR3 runs 15 residues. V dropped 4 bases and J dropped 7; count of bases not matched to a gene: 12. The CDR3 sequence is CAWIPGQGTLNTQYF. The CDR3 DNA sequence: TGTGCCTGGATTCCGGGACAGGGAACTCTTAATACGCAGTATTTT. The complete variable domain, with remaining parts taken from reference TRBV30 and TRBJ2-3, reads SQTIHQWPATLVQPVGSPLSLECTVEGTSNPNLYWYRQAAGRGLQLLFYSVGIGQISSEVPQNLSASRPQDRQFILSSKKLLLSDSGFYLCAWIPGQGTLNTQYFGPGTRLTVL.

This clone has at least ten counts. Other DNA sequences from this sample encode an identical CDR3 as well. The CDR3 DNA reads as TGTGCCAGCACCCTGGCTGAGGGGGGCGGCTACACCTTC. Translation gives CASTLAEGGGYTF. The chain is built from TRBV13 and TRBJ1-2; possible D gene TRBD1, 6 bases. In germline, CDR1 is PRHDT, CDR2 FYEKMQ (reference sequence). The V and J ends lost 7 bases and 8 bases respectively, with 17 bases between them. This CDR3 spans 13 amino acids.

The gene calls are TRBV7-9 and TRBJ2-7, with D hard to call. V lost 1 base to trimming and J lost 7 bases, with 14 bases between them. Per the germline V gene, CDR1 is SEHNR and CDR2 is FQNEAQ (reference sequence). This CDR3 comprises 14 residues. CDR3 in DNA: TGTGCCAGCAGCTTAGGGTCAGCCCTGGGGGAGCAGTACTTC. Translating it yields CASSLGSALGEQYF.

CDR3 coding DNA: TGTGCCAGCACCCCAATGCCCGGGACTAGCGGGAAGGAGACCCAGTACTTC. As protein: CASTPMPGTSGKETQYF. The J gene is TRBJ2-5, the V gene TRBV28; 13 nucleotides match TRBD2. Germline loops: CDR1 MDHEN, CDR2 SYDVKM. CDR3 length equals 17 residues. V was pared by 7 bases and J by 5 bases, with 13 bases of the junction left unmatched.

Comment on this clone: A far larger clone is a single base away, which makes a read error likely. The chain joins TRBV7-3 to TRBJ2-3; D not certain. This CDR3 region has 13 residues. Germline CDR1 reads SGHTA; CDR2 reads FQGTGA. This chain's CDR3 is CTSSLTGTDTQYF. DNA for the CDR3: TGTACCAGCAGCTTAACAGGCACAGATACGCAGTATTTT.

The rearrangement links TRBV30 to TRBJ1-6, with 8 bases identical to TRBD1. Germline lookup yields CDR1 GTSNPN and CDR2 SVGIG (reference sequence). V lost 4 bases, J lost 5 bases, and 7 bases stayed unmatched. The CDR3 loop spans 15 amino acids. The CDR3 region is CAWKRQGIDNSPLHF. The DNA for the CDR3 is TGTGCCTGGAAGCGACAGGGGATCGATAATTCACCCCTCCACTTT.

This sequence joins TRBV5-4 and TRBJ2-5, with D possibly TRBD1 on 5 matching bases. The CDR3 covers 17 residues. CDR1 is SGHNT, CDR2 YYREEE, per germline (reference sequence). The V end was cut by 3 bases, the J end by 1 base, with 19 bases between. The DNA for the CDR3 is TGTGCCAGCAGCTCCTGGCCGAGCAGGGCAGGCCAAGAGACCCAGTACTTC. Encoded protein: CASSSWPSRAGQETQYF.

Remarks on this clone: Different DNA sequences within this sample yield the same CDR3. The V and J genes are TRBV18 and TRBJ2-3; D might be TRBD1 (6 bases). CDR1 KGHSH and CDR2 LQKENI come from the germline V gene. The CDR3 loop spans 14 amino acids. Trimming removed 3 bases at V and 4 bases at J, with 11 bases between. The CDR3 sequence is CASSPGQGADTQYF. The CDR3 region has the DNA TGTGCCAGCTCACCGGGACAAGGCGCAGATACGCAGTATTTT.

The chain uses TRBV9 and TRBJ1-5, with TRBD1 matching 9 bases. CDR1 is SGDLS and CDR2 is YYNGEE in the germline V gene. V lost 4 bases to trimming and J lost 4 bases; unmatched junction nucleotides: 6. The CDR3 consists of 15 residues. CDR3 amino acids: CASSRGQGGNQPQHF. DNA of the CDR3: TGTGCCAGCAGCAGGGGACAGGGAGGGAATCAGCCCCAGCATTTT.

The chain joins TRBV4-3 to TRBJ1-2; perhaps TRBD1 as D (5 bases). This CDR3 region has 18 residues. V lost 3 bases, J lost 2 bases, and 22 bases lay in between. The germline gives CDR1 LGHNA, CDR2 YSLEER. CDR3 sequence: CASSQYGTFPHPNYGYTF. The CDR3 region has the DNA TGCGCCAGCAGCCAGTACGGGACTTTCCCTCATCCCAACTATGGCTACACCTTC.

This chain joins TRBV30 and TRBJ2-3, with unresolved D. From germline, CDR1 is GTSNPN and CDR2 SVGIG (reference sequence). V lost 0 bases to trimming and J lost 6 bases, with 4 bases between them. This CDR3 has 11 amino acids. The CDR3 loop reads CAWSVGDTQYF. The CDR3 region has the DNA TGTGCCTGGAGTGTGGGGGATACGCAGTATTTT.

This clone was picked up one time. The CDR3 protein is CASKPGVVNGYTF. CDR3 nucleotides: TGTGCCAGCAAACCGGGGGTAGTCAATGGCTACACCTTC. This chain uses TRBV2 with TRBJ1-2; D might be TRBD1 (5 bases). This CDR3 comprises 13 residues. Trimming removed 7 bases from V and 6 bases from J, with 15 bases in between. Germline V gene sequence: CDR1 SNHLY, CDR2 FYNNEI. Filled out from reference TRBV2 and TRBJ1-2, the complete variable domain reads EPEVTQTPSHQVTQMGQEVILRCVPISNHLYFYWYRQILGQKVEFLVSFYNNEISEKSEIFDDQFSVERPDGSNFTLKIRSTKLEDSAMYFCASKPGVVNGYTFGSGTRLTVV.

The V and J genes are TRBV4-3 and TRBJ1-2; no clear D. Germline V gives CDR1 LGHNA, CDR2 YSLEER. The germline V and J ends were trimmed by 1 base and 6 bases, with 27 bases remaining between them. CDR3 length: 19 residues. The CDR3 DNA reads TGCGCCAGCAGCCAAGGCGGCTTGGGTAGGGCAAATCGTCCAGATGGCTACACCTTC. Translated, it gives CASSQGGLGRANRPDGYTF.

The gene calls are TRBV29-1 and TRBJ1-5; a weak D match, TRBD1 (6 bases). This CDR3 region has 13 residues. The V and J ends lost 4 bases and 9 bases respectively, with 16 bases between them. The germline CDR1 and CDR2 sequences are SQVTM and ANQGSEA. The CDR3 reads CSVAQGPTTPQHF. CDR3 bases: TGCAGCGTTGCACAGGGCCCGACTACGCCCCAGCATTTT. The variable domain in full, completed from reference TRBV29-1 and TRBJ1-5, reads SAVISQKPSRDICQRGTSLTIQCQVDSQVTMMFWYRQQPGQSLTLIATANQGSEATYESGFVIDKFPISRPNLTFSTLTVSNMSPEDSSIYLCSVAQGPTTPQHFGDGTRLSIL.

This rearrangement joins TRBV6-5 to TRBJ1-1; TRBD1 might be the D (5 bases). The CDR3 extends over 13 amino acids. The germline V gene has CDR1 MNHEY and CDR2 SVGAGI. V was pared by 2 bases and J by 4 bases, with 8 bases between. CDR3 sequence (DNA): TGTGCCAGCAGTTACAGGGGTGCCACTGAAGCTTTCTTT. Protein sequence: CASSYRGATEAFF.

The chain carries TRBV2 and TRBJ2-7; maybe TRBD1 (6 bases). The CDR3 totals 15 residues. The V end lost 2 bases, the J end lost 3 bases, and 14 bases lay between the germline ends. CDR1 and CDR2 from the germline V gene are SNHLY and FYNNEI. CDR3 in DNA: TGTGCCAGCAGTGAAAACCCAGGGGCCGTCTACGAGCAGTACTTC. Its protein product is CASSENPGAVYEQYF.

The chain uses TRBV4-2 and TRBJ2-7; D not certain. Between the trimmed V and J ends, which lost 1 base and 2 bases, there was a span of 9 bases. The CDR3 has 14 residues. Germline loops: CDR1 LGHNA, CDR2 YNFKEQ. CDR3 nucleotide sequence: TGTGCCAGCAGCCAAGCTGGTGGGCCCTACGAGCAGTACTTC. It specifies CASSQAGGPYEQYF.

The chain couples TRBV7-3 to TRBJ2-3, with a tentative D call TRBD1 (6 bases). CDR3 length: 12 residues. Trimming cost V 4 bases and J 6 bases, with 8 bases left between them. In germline, CDR1 is SGHTA, CDR2 FQGTGA. The CDR3 DNA is TGTGCCAGCAGCTCCACAGGGGATACGCAGTATTTT. It is translated as CASSSTGDTQYF.

This clone has a handful of counts. The DNA for the CDR3 is TGTGCCAGCAGCTTGGTGTACGAGCAGTACTTC. This sequence encodes CASSLVYEQYF. The genes are TRBV5-8 and TRBJ2-7; D is unclear. V lost 0 bases and J 4 bases, leaving 2 bases between the germline ends. The CDR3 has 11 residues. CDR1 and CDR2 (germline): SGHTS, YDEGEE. Looking up the rest from reference TRBV5-8 and TRBJ2-7 gives the full variable domain: EAGVTQSPTHLIKTRGQQATLRCSPISGHTSVYWYQQALGLGLQFLLWYDEGEERNRGNFPPRFSGRQFPNYSSELNVNALELEDSALYLCASSLVYEQYFGPGTRLTVT.

The J gene is TRBJ2-5, the V gene TRBV11-2, with D possibly TRBD2 on 5 matching bases. The CDR3 runs 15 residues. Germline CDR1 SGHAT, CDR2 FQNNGV. V shed 1 base and J shed 7 bases, with 16 bases lying between them. CDR3 sequence: CASSLVARAIGTQYF. CDR3 coding DNA: TGTGCCAGCAGCTTAGTAGCGCGGGCGATCGGGACCCAGTACTTC.

This clone has only one observation. Other nucleotide sequences in the sample specify the same CDR3. The chain employs TRBV7-2 and TRBJ2-7; the D gene could be TRBD1 or TRBD2 (5 bases each). This CDR3 is built from 14 residues. Trimming took 3 bases from V and 1 from J, leaving 10 bases between them. CDR1 is SGHTA, CDR2 FQGNSA, per germline. CDR3 nucleotides: TGTGCCAGCAGCTTTGGGGGTTCTTCCTACGAGCAGTACTTC. The encoded protein is CASSFGGSSYEQYF.

This clone showed up just once. The V call is TRBV7-2, the J call TRBJ2-2; D possibly corresponds to TRBD2 (5 bases). Germline V gives CDR1 SGHTA, CDR2 FQGNSA. CDR3 length: 13 amino acids. The ends were cut back, 3 bases at V and 4 bases at J, with 6 bases in the middle. The CDR3 sequence is CASSFLATGELFF. CDR3 DNA sequence: TGTGCCAGCAGCTTCCTAGCCACCGGGGAGCTGTTTTTT.

In this sample, this clone turned up a few times. The chain uses TRBV18 and TRBJ1-5; D unresolved. CDR1 is KGHSH and CDR2 is LQKENI in the germline V gene. Trimming shortened V by 4 bases and J by 3 bases, and 7 bases separated the two germline ends. This CDR3 is 13 amino acids long. The CDR3 DNA reads TGTGCCAGCTCACAGGATTTCAATCAGCCCCAGCATTTT. Residues: CASSQDFNQPQHF. Together with reference TRBV18 and TRBJ1-5, the CDR3 gives the full variable domain: NAGVMQNPRHLVRRRGQEARLRCSPMKGHSHVYWYRQLPEEGLKFMVYLQKENIIDESGMPKERFSAEFPKEGPSILRIQQVVRGDSAAYFCASSQDFNQPQHFGDGTRLSIL.

The rearrangement links TRBV4-3 to TRBJ1-3, with TRBD1 as a possible D gene (5 bases). CDR3 length equals 18 residues. V was shortened by 0 bases and J by 0 bases, with 15 bases between the two germline ends. Germline CDR1 is LGHNA and CDR2 is YSLEER. The CDR3 bases are TGCGCCAGCAGCCAAGATGCGGGGGGACCCCGCTCTGGAAACACCATATATTTT. It encodes CASSQDAGGPRSGNTIYF.

This clone came up once. The CDR3 reads CASSSGASYEQYF. The DNA for the CDR3 is TGTGCCAGCAGCTCTGGCGCCTCCTACGAGCAGTACTTC. This chain links TRBV11-2 with TRBJ2-7; D ambiguous. The CDR3 runs to 13 residues. Trimming removed 4 bases from V and 0 bases from J, with 7 bases in between. Germline V gene lookup returns CDR1 SGHAT and CDR2 FQNNGV.

V is TRBV2 and J is TRBJ2-7, with D possibly matching TRBD2 (6 bases). Germline CDR1 is SNHLY and CDR2 is FYNNEI. Trimming cost V 3 bases and J 1 base, with 7 bases left between them. This CDR3 is 13 amino acids long. In DNA form, the CDR3 reads TGTGCCAGCAGTGATCGGGGGTCCTACGAGCAGTACTTC. Its translation: CASSDRGSYEQYF.

J is TRBJ1-1 and V is TRBV5-3; D unresolved. TRBV5-3 falls under the ORF class, with uncertain function. The CDR3 has 14 amino acids. The ends were cut back, 0 bases at V and 8 bases at J, with 14 bases in the middle. The CDR3 is CARSLVRGAWEAFF. Written as DNA, the CDR3 is TGTGCCAGAAGCTTGGTGAGAGGTGCCTGGGAAGCTTTCTTT.